This T cell receptor (beta chain) was documented in a study of T cell responses to AZD1222 COVID-19 vaccine. Study-level results: Mostly white British, mostly female donors; authors suggested clonal diversity may be underestimated.

Regarding this clone: Its specificity is unknown.

Germline assignment: CDR1 KGHDR and CDR2 SFDVKD. V gave up 3 bases and J gave up 3 bases, with 7 bases separating them. The CDR3 covers 13 residues. The assay was immunoSEQ multiplex PCR, and TCRdb's table has in-frame clones only and misses some. The sample has roughly 140,000 clones; roughly 88% are singletons. Material: peripheral blood, obtained on day 0 of MenACWY control vaccination. J is TRBJ1-1 and V is TRBV24-1; no clear D gene. The TCR sequence derives from an adult in good health. The CDR3 DNA is TGTGCCACCAGTGATGATCTGCACACTGAAGCTTTCTTT. This sequence encodes CATSDDLHTEAFF.